The rows below give T cell receptor beta chains drawn from one sample of a study of shared clonotypes between healthy human individuals. Clones were sequenced by immunoSEQ multiplex PCR, and TCRdb holds only the in-frame ones, with some missing. The sample shows a few million clones, approximately 93% of them seen only once. Specimen: naive CD4+ T cells from PBMCs. These receptors were taken from a young man in good health. Some clones in this sample may be carry-over from other donors' samples. The CDR3 runs from the conserved cysteine through the conserved F or W. A D gene is named only where the DNA matches it firmly. Only some rows state a clone size, as once, few, many or a class for expanded clones.

TRBV29-1	TRBD1	-	TRBJ2-7	CSVEGTGPGFDEQYF	TGCAGCGTTGAAGGGACAGGGCCCGGGTTTGACGAGCAGTACTTC
TRBV9	TRBD1	-	TRBJ1-5	CASSVLGTEGQPQHF	TGTGCCAGCAGCGTTCTAGGGACAGAAGGTCAGCCCCAGCATTTT
TRBV29-1	-	-	TRBJ1-1	CSVEQALNTEAFF	TGCAGCGTTGAGCAAGCTTTGAACACTGAAGCTTTCTTT
TRBV7-2	-	-	TRBJ1-4	CASSLGGAENEKLFF	TGTGCCAGCAGCTTAGGAGGGGCAGAAAATGAAAAACTGTTTTTT
TRBV5-4	TRBD2	-	TRBJ2-3	CASSSATSGSSDTQYF	TGTGCCAGCAGCTCGGCTACTAGCGGGAGTTCAGATACGCAGTATTTT
TRBV28	-	-	TRBJ2-2	CASNRLTGELFF	TGTGCCAGCAACAGGCTTACCGGGGAGCTGTTTTTT
TRBV6-6	-	-	TRBJ2-7	CASRPQGGEQYF	TGTGCCAGCAGGCCCCAGGGGGGCGAGCAGTACTTC
TRBV7-2	TRBD1	-	TRBJ2-5	CASSLVQGARETQYF	TGTGCCAGCAGCTTAGTACAGGGGGCGCGAGAGACCCAGTACTTC
TRBV19	TRBD1	-	TRBJ1-5	CASSEDRGWNQPQHF	TGTGCCAGTAGTGAGGACAGGGGCTGGAATCAGCCCCAGCATTTT
TRBV30	-	few	TRBJ1-1	CAWSVGRTEAFF	TGTGCCTGGAGTGTTGGACGCACTGAAGCTTTCTTT
TRBV10-3	-	-	TRBJ1-1	CAISSTVMNTEAFF	TGTGCCATCAGTTCGACAGTCATGAACACTGAAGCTTTCTTT
TRBV9	-	-	TRBJ2-3	CASSVEQRTDTQYF	TGTGCCAGCAGCGTAGAACAGCGCACAGATACGCAGTATTTT
TRBV29-1	TRBD1	-	TRBJ1-1	CSTETGKNTEAFF	TGCAGCACAGAGACAGGGAAGAACACTGAAGCTTTCTTT
TRBV11-2	-	-	TRBJ1-2	CASSFWVRDYGYTF	TGTGCCAGCAGTTTCTGGGTCCGCGATTACGGCTACACCTTC
TRBV10-2	TRBD1	once	TRBJ1-4	CASSRPDRGGEKLFF	TGCGCCAGCAGTCGACCTGACAGGGGGGGGGAAAAACTGTTTTTT
TRBV7-9	TRBD2	-	TRBJ2-3	CASSISGRVDTQYF	TGTGCCAGCAGCATTAGCGGGAGGGTGGATACGCAGTATTTT
TRBV7-2	-	-	TRBJ2-3	CASSQGFTDTQYF	TGTGCCAGCAGCCAGGGATTCACAGATACGCAGTATTTT
TRBV6-6	TRBD1	-	TRBJ1-4	CASSFRDSNEKLFF	TGTGCCAGCAGTTTCCGGGACAGTAATGAAAAACTGTTTTTT
TRBV6-6	-	-	TRBJ2-3	CASSYRDRTTDTQYF	TGTGCCAGCAGTTACCGGGACCGAACCACAGATACGCAGTATTTT
TRBV11-2	-	-	TRBJ2-3	CASSQPRDQGTQYF	TGTGCCAGCAGCCAACCGCGCGATCAGGGTACGCAGTATTTT
TRBV6-1	TRBD1	-	TRBJ2-7	CASSERQGGPYEQYF	TGTGCCAGCAGTGAAAGACAGGGGGGACCCTACGAGCAGTACTTC
TRBV7-9	-	-	TRBJ2-2	CASSLEGDTGELFF	TGTGCCAGCAGCTTAGAAGGAGACACCGGGGAGCTGTTTTTT
TRBV19	-	once	TRBJ1-5	CASSIGGRPNQPQHF	TGTGCCAGTAGTATAGGCGGCAGGCCCAATCAGCCCCAGCATTTT
TRBV18	-	-	TRBJ1-1	CATIISGANEAFF	TGTGCCACCATAATTTCAGGGGCGAATGAAGCTTTCTTT
TRBV18	TRBD1	-	TRBJ2-7	CASSSDRGIYEQYF	TGTGCCAGCTCATCGGACAGGGGGATATACGAGCAGTACTTC
TRBV5-6	-	-	TRBJ2-3	CASSLLETDTQYF	TGTGCCAGCAGCTTGCTGGAGACAGATACGCAGTATTTT
TRBV19	TRBD1	-	TRBJ2-7	CASSPWDRLLEQYF	TGTGCCAGTAGTCCCTGGGACAGGCTGCTCGAGCAGTACTTC
TRBV7-9	-	-	TRBJ2-2	CASSISWGHNTGELFF	TGTGCCAGCAGCATTTCTTGGGGACATAACACCGGGGAGCTGTTTTTT
TRBV9	TRBD2	-	TRBJ2-2	CASSSTSGGTGELFF	TGTGCCAGCAGCTCGACTAGCGGCGGGACCGGGGAGCTGTTTTTT
TRBV5-1	TRBD2	-	TRBJ2-1	CASRVSGTYNEQFF	TGCGCCAGCAGGGTAAGCGGGACGTACAATGAGCAGTTCTTC
TRBV5-1	TRBD1	-	TRBJ2-1	CASSLEDRAWDEQFF	TGCGCCAGCAGCTTGGAAGACAGGGCGTGGGATGAGCAGTTCTTC
TRBV28	-	once	TRBJ2-1	CASSLGTPSYNEQFF	TGTGCCAGCAGTTTGGGGACTCCCTCCTACAATGAGCAGTTCTTC
TRBV5-1	-	-	TRBJ1-5	CASSLDSPGIQPQHF	TGCGCCAGCAGCTTGGACAGCCCGGGAATCCAGCCCCAGCATTTT
TRBV6-4	TRBD1	-	TRBJ2-2	CASSDWLDRGNTGELFF	TGTGCCAGCAGTGACTGGTTGGACAGGGGGAACACCGGGGAGCTGTTTTTT
TRBV9	-	-	TRBJ2-5	CASSVGGFNSQYF	TGTGCCAGCAGCGTAGGAGGGTTCAACTCCCAGTACTTC